This T cell receptor beta chain was recorded in a study of a mutant IDH1 vaccine in newly diagnosed glioma. Note on this clone: Its cognate antigen is unknown.

Noted time point: week 23, last vaccination. The study gave 300 ug of mutant IDH1 20-mer peptide per vaccine dose, with topical imiquimod. The length of the CDR3 is 12 residues. Germline V gene lookup returns CDR1 MNHEY and CDR2 SMNVEV (reference sequence). V was shortened by 6 bases and J by 0 bases, with 6 bases between the two germline ends. TCRdb's table, derived via immunoSEQ multiplex PCR, lists solely in-frame clones and lacks some. The sample consists of tens of thousands of clones, about 75% of them appearing once. The receptor was derived from a man aged 45 to 65 with glioma. The chain has TRBV27 and TRBJ2-7; D call uncertain. The sample consisted of PBMCs, taken from a glioma patient whose treatment included an IDH1 peptide vaccine. CDR3 protein: CASRDGSYEQYF. The DNA of the CDR3 is TGTGCCAGCAGAGATGGCTCCTACGAGCAGTACTTC.